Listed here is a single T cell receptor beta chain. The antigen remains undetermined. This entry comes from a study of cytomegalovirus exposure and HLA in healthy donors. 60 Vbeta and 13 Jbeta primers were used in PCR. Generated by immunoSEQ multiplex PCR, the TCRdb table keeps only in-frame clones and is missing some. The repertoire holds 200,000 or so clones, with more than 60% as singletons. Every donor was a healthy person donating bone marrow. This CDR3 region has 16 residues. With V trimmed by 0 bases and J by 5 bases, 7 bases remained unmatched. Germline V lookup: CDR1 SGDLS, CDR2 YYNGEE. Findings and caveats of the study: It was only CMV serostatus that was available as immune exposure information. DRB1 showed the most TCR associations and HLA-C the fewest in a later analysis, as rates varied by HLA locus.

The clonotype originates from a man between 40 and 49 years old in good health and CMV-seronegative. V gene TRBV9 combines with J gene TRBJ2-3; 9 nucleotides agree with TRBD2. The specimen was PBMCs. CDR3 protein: CASSVGGGGAEDTQYF. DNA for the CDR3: TGTGCCAGCAGCGTAGGAGGCGGGGGGGCCGAAGATACGCAGTATTTT. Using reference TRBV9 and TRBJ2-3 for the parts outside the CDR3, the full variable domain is DSGVTQTPKHLITATGQRVTLRCSPRSGDLSVYWYQQSLDQGLQFLIQYYNGEERAKGNILERFSAQQFPDLHSELNLSSLELGDSALYFCASSVGGGGAEDTQYFGPGTRLTVL.